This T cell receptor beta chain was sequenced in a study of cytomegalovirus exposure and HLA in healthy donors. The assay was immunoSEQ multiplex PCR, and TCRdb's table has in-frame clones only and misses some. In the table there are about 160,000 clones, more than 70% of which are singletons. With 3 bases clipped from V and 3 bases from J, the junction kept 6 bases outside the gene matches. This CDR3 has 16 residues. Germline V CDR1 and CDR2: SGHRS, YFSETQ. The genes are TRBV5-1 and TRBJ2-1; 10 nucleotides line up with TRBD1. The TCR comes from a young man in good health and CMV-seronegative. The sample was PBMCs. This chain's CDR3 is CASSYDRGRSYNEQFF. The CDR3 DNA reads TGCGCCAGCAGCTACGACAGGGGGCGAAGCTACAATGAGCAGTTCTTC.